This T cell receptor beta chain is drawn from a study of identical twins. Study-wide findings and caveats: Modelling underestimated the level of out-of-frame TCR alpha sharing observed in monozygotic twins.

CDR3 length equals 16 residues. This clonotype appeared a few times. Its target is unknown. TCRdb itself ran the 5' RACE reads through MiXCR, one entry per CDR3 protein. The data contain around 370,000 distinct CDR3 sequences, about 10% of them singletons. Sequencing was performed on naive T cells sorted from blood. The receptor's source is a woman aged 45-59 years in good health. The chain recombines TRBV12-1 with TRBJ2-7; TRBD1 is the table's D call, not checked against the DNA. TRBV12-1 is noted as a pseudogene. CDR3 loop: CASSFGILPSHVVEYV. For the CDR3, the DNA is TGTGCCAGCAGCTTTGGAATTCTTCCGTCCCACGTCGTGGAGTACGTC.